Listed here are 24 T cell receptor beta chains from one sample, sequenced in a study of T-cell memory formation after mild COVID-19. TCRdb ran MiXCR on the 5' RACE reads and lists one entry per CDR3 protein. The sample records 450,000 or so distinct CDR3 sequences, roughly 25% being singletons. Sequenced: PBMCs or a T cell subset sorted from them (not recorded which). All receptors come from an adult woman who had mild COVID-19 (a few samples of this study predate the infection). Cell type and time point are not known.

J is TRBJ2-7 and V is TRBV5-1, with 9 bases fitting TRBD1. The germline V gene has CDR1 SGHRS and CDR2 YFSETQ. Trimming cost V 4 bases and J 6 bases; bases outside gene matches: 8. This CDR3 comprises 14 residues. CDR3 sequence reads: CASSNRDRASEQYF. The CDR3, as DNA: TGCGCCAGCAGCAACCGGGACAGGGCTAGCGAGCAGTACTTC. Filled out from reference TRBV5-1 and TRBJ2-7, the complete variable domain reads KAGVTQTPRYLIKTRGQQVTLSCSPISGHRSVSWYQQTPGQGLQFLFEYFSETQRNKGNFPGRFSGRQFSNSRSEMNVSTLELGDSALYLCASSNRDRASEQYFGPGTRLTVT.

This clonotype turned up a few times. This chain links TRBV6-1 with TRBJ2-1; 12 bases are a match to TRBD2. V dropped 3 bases and J dropped 7; count of bases not matched to a gene: 13. In germline, CDR1 is MNHNS, CDR2 SASEGT. The CDR3 has 18 residues. CDR3 DNA: TGTGCCAGCAGTGAGTGGGGACTAGCGGGCGGTCCTGGGAATGAGCAGTTCTTC. It specifies CASSEWGLAGGPGNEQFF.

This chain connects TRBV4-1 to TRBJ2-7; 10 positions match TRBD2. Germline CDR1 MGHRA, CDR2 YSYEKL. Trimming removed 1 base from V and 1 base from J; junction bases left unmatched: 4. This CDR3 region has 16 residues. The CDR3 sequence: CASSQGRTSGSYEQYF. The CDR3 region has the DNA TGCGCCAGCAGCCAAGGTCGGACTAGCGGTTCCTACGAGCAGTACTTC.

The V gene is TRBV6-2 or TRBV6-3, the J gene TRBJ1-5; 7 bases align to TRBD1. This CDR3 contains 14 residues. Germline lookup yields CDR1 MNHEY and CDR2 SVGEGT. V shed 5 bases and J 4 bases; nucleotides not matched to a gene: 5. The CDR3, as DNA: TGTGCCAGCAGTGCCCGGGACAGAAATCAGCCCCAGCATTTT. It yields the protein CASSARDRNQPQHF.

V usage is TRBV2 and J usage is TRBJ2-3; 10 bases match TRBD2. V gave up 6 bases and J gave up 2 bases; unmatched junction bases: 5. Germline values: CDR1 SNHLY, CDR2 FYNNEI. The CDR3 length is 15 residues. This CDR3 reads CASRRTSGNTDTQYF. For the CDR3, the DNA is TGTGCCAGCAGAAGGACTAGCGGCAACACAGATACGCAGTATTTT.

A few counts support this clonotype. This chain uses TRBV7-9 with TRBJ1-6, with 9 positions matching TRBD1. The CDR3 has 13 residues. Germline CDR1 reads SEHNR; CDR2 reads FQNEAQ (reference sequence). J gave up 10 bases and V 10 bases, and 8 bases lay outside the gene matches. CDR3 bases: TGTGCCACACAGGGGGCGAGTGGATCACCCCTCCACTTT. Translated, it gives CATQGASGSPLHF.

This clonotype turned up a few times. CDR3 nucleotides: TGCGCCAGCAGTCAATATGGCAGATTTGACTCCTACGAGCAGTACTTC. It specifies CASSQYGRFDSYEQYF. This chain links TRBV23-1 with TRBJ2-7; D gene ambiguous. TRBV23-1 is filed as an ORF, its function uncertain. V was shortened by 1 base and J by 0 bases, with 13 bases between the two germline ends. CDR3 size: 16 residues.

The chain recombines TRBV4-1 with TRBJ1-1; D perhaps matches TRBD1 (5 bases). Germline V lookup: CDR1 MGHRA, CDR2 YSYEKL. Trimming removed 4 bases at V and 4 bases at J, with 10 bases between. The CDR3 spans 13 residues. The CDR3 protein is CASSRGRSTEAFF. The CDR3 coding sequence is TGCGCCAGCAGCCGGGGACGGAGCACTGAAGCTTTCTTT.

There are a few counts of this clonotype. The chain uses TRBV7-3 and TRBJ1-2; D gene unclear. Germline CDR1 SGHTA, CDR2 FQGTGA. Trimming stripped 3 bases from V and 6 bases from J, with 8 bases between. This CDR3 region has 12 residues. The CDR3: CASSFPWDGYTF. The CDR3 DNA follows: TGTGCCAGCAGCTTCCCGTGGGATGGCTACACCTTC.

V is TRBV7-9 and J is TRBJ2-7, with TRBD1 as a possible D gene (6 bases). The CDR3 runs 14 residues. V lost 5 bases and J 7 bases, leaving 18 bases between the germline ends. The germline V gene has CDR1 SEHNR and CDR2 FQNEAQ (reference sequence). Here the CDR3 reads CASSPQGSPREQYF. Here the CDR3 DNA reads TGTGCCAGCAGCCCCCAGGGGAGCCCCAGGGAGCAGTACTTC.

This clonotype was counted a few times. The V and J genes are TRBV4-3 and TRBJ1-2; TRBD1 matches 9 bases. CDR3 length equals 15 residues. Germline CDR1 is LGHNA and CDR2 is YSLEER. J was trimmed by 4 bases and V by 0 bases; bases with no gene match: 3. CDR3 nucleotide sequence: TGCGCCAGCAGCCAAGAGGACAGGGGACTCTATGGCTACACCTTC. Translating it yields CASSQEDRGLYGYTF.

This clonotype was observed a handful of times. The chain uses TRBV13 and TRBJ2-5, with no clear D. Germline CDR1 reads PRHDT; CDR2 reads FYEKMQ (reference sequence). V gave up 6 bases and J gave up 2 bases, with 13 bases separating them. The CDR3 is made up of 14 amino acids. For the CDR3, the DNA is TGTGCCAGCAGGAAGGCCGCGACACAAGAGACCCAGTACTTC. This gives the protein CASRKAATQETQYF.

This chain connects TRBV10-3 to TRBJ1-2; D might be TRBD1 (5 bases). V was trimmed by 7 bases and J by 5 bases, leaving 14 bases between them. The CDR3 is 13 amino acids. Germline assignment: CDR1 ENHRY and CDR2 SYGVKD. The CDR3 DNA reads as TGTGCCATCATGGGAGCCGGGACTTATGGCTACACCTTC. Translating it yields CAIMGAGTYGYTF.

The rearrangement uses TRBV29-1 and TRBJ2-1, with 7 bases that match TRBD2. J was trimmed by 4 bases and V by 2 bases; bases with no gene match: 8. The CDR3 loop spans 15 amino acids. Germline CDR1 is SQVTM and CDR2 is ANQGSEA. CDR3 loop: CSVEFPSGLYNEQFF. The DNA of the CDR3 is TGCAGCGTTGAATTTCCTAGCGGTCTATACAATGAGCAGTTCTTC.

The chain links TRBV4-1 to TRBJ1-5; 7 bases agree with TRBD1. Trimming at V came to 1 base and at J to 7 bases, leaving 4 bases not matched to a gene. CDR1 MGHRA and CDR2 YSYEKL come from the germline V gene. The CDR3 runs 14 residues. The CDR3 region has the DNA TGCGCCAGCAGCCAAGTAGGGGGCCTGCAGCCCCAGCATTTT. Translating it yields CASSQVGGLQPQHF.

V is TRBV30 and J is TRBJ2-1; TRBD2 matches 8 bases. The CDR3 totals 15 residues. Trimming removed 2 bases from V and 2 bases from J; junction bases left unmatched: 5. Germline V CDR1 and CDR2: GTSNPN, SVGIG (reference sequence). CDR3 sequence: CAWSILAGPYNEQFF. The CDR3 DNA follows: TGTGCCTGGAGTATTCTAGCGGGCCCCTACAATGAGCAGTTCTTC.

Only a few counts were recorded for this clonotype. This sequence joins TRBV27 and TRBJ2-7; TRBD2 is a possible D gene (5 bases). V lost 6 bases and J lost 4, with 16 bases in between. Germline CDR1 and CDR2: MNHEY and SMNVEV (reference sequence). CDR3 length: 14 amino acids. DNA for the CDR3: TGTGCCAGCAGCCCTAGAGGGAGAATTTACGAGCAGTACTTC. This encodes CASSPRGRIYEQYF.

This clonotype was observed a single time. The V gene is TRBV6-5, the J gene TRBJ2-3; TRBD1 matches at 7 bases. This CDR3 is 15 amino acids long. CDR1 and CDR2 (germline): MNHEY, SVGAGI. V gave up 5 bases and J gave up 0 bases; unmatched junction bases: 5. CDR3 DNA sequence: TGTGCCAGCAGTCGGACAGGCCCTAGCACAGATACGCAGTATTTT. This translates into CASSRTGPSTDTQYF.

The genes are TRBV7-8 and TRBJ2-1; 7 bases match TRBD2. The CDR3 covers 14 residues. Germline values: CDR1 SGHVS, CDR2 FQNEAQ. V trimming: 7 bases; J trimming: 2 bases; junction bases outside the gene matches: 5. The CDR3, as DNA: TGTGCCAGCACGCTAGCGGTAGCCTACAATGAGCAGTTCTTC. Amino acid sequence: CASTLAVAYNEQFF. The entire variable domain, with the rest obtained from reference TRBV7-8 and TRBJ2-1, is as follows: GAGVSQSPRYKVAKRGQDVALRCDPISGHVSLFWYQQALGQGPEFLTYFQNEAQLDKSGLPSDRFFAERPEGSVSTLKIQRTQQEDSAVYLCASTLAVAYNEQFFGPGTRLTVL.

The sample holds a few counts of this clonotype. The V gene is TRBV7-9, the J gene TRBJ2-1; D not resolved. Germline values: CDR1 SEHNR, CDR2 FQNEAQ (reference sequence). V lost 1 base to trimming and J lost 3 bases, with 13 bases between them. There are 16 residues in the CDR3. The CDR3 region has the DNA TGTGCCAGCAGCTTAGAACGGCGATCTAGCTACAATGAGCAGTTCTTC. Protein: CASSLERRSSYNEQFF.

This clonotype was seen more than once but under ten times. This sequence joins TRBV20-1 and TRBJ2-3, with D possibly being TRBD2 (5 bases). This CDR3 is built from 19 residues. V was clipped by 1 base and J by 2 bases, with 25 bases between them. The germline V gene encodes CDR1 DFQATT and CDR2 SNEGSKA (reference sequence). CDR3 sequence reads: CSARGEGTSPVLLTDTQYF. CDR3 nucleotide sequence: TGCAGTGCTAGAGGAGAAGGAACTAGTCCCGTTCTACTCACAGATACGCAGTATTTT.

The chain employs TRBV18 and TRBJ2-3, with D perhaps matching TRBD2 (5 bases). CDR1 KGHSH and CDR2 LQKENI come from the germline V gene. Trimming pared 3 bases from V and 5 bases from J, leaving 15 bases between. The CDR3 runs 15 residues. CDR3 DNA sequence: TGTGCCAGCTCACCCACACTAGGAAACCGAGATACGCAGTATTTT. Protein sequence: CASSPTLGNRDTQYF.

The V gene is TRBV20-1, the J gene TRBJ2-1; 9 bases align to TRBD2. The CDR3 sequence is 15 residues long. The germline V gene has CDR1 DFQATT and CDR2 SNEGSKA (reference sequence). V was pared by 5 bases and J by 9 bases, with 14 bases of the junction left unmatched. The DNA for the CDR3 is TGCAGTGCTTACTACTCCGGGACTAGCAGCAGTGAGCAGTTCTTC. It codes for CSAYYSGTSSSEQFF.

The rearrangement links TRBV11-2 to TRBJ2-3; maybe TRBD2 (5 bases). The V gene lost 3 bases and the J gene lost 2 bases, with 6 bases spanning the gap. The CDR3 is 13 residues long. The germline V gene encodes CDR1 SGHAT and CDR2 FQNNGV. In DNA, the CDR3 is TGTGCCAGCAGCTTCCTAGCCACAGATACGCAGTATTTT. It codes for CASSFLATDTQYF. The full variable domain, with the rest looked up from reference TRBV11-2 and TRBJ2-3, is EAGVAQSPRYKIIEKRQSVAFWCNPISGHATLYWYQQILGQGPKLLIQFQNNGVVDDSQLPKDRFSAERLKGVDSTLKIQPAKLEDSAVYLCASSFLATDTQYFGPGTRLTVL.